This T cell receptor (beta chain) is from a study of graft-versus-host responses after intestinal transplantation (TCRdb year 2021). At the level of the whole study: Multivisceral, liver-intestinal, or isolated intestinal transplants were received by the recipients. All recipients received anti-thymocyte globulin induction followed by maintenance tacrolimus and steroids for about three years. After intestinal transplantation, graft-versus-host and host-versus-graft alloreactive T cell clones were followed in the graft, circulation and bone marrow using bulk TCR-beta CDR3 sequencing. Alloreactive clones were identified by sequencing pre-transplant mixed lymphocyte reaction products and comparing these products with unstimulated pre-transplant donor and recipient T cells. A cohort of some 24 intestinal transplant recipients, including one retransplant, was enrolled, and a few patients lacking pretransplant specimens were excluded. A peak of at least 4% donor T cells among recipient peripheral blood mononuclear cells was the definition used for donor T cell macrochimerism. Rather than being sequenced by the commercial service, samples from a few later patients were sequenced in-house on an Illumina MiSeq and processed with MiXCR.

The CDR3 numbers 15 residues from cysteine through phenylalanine. Here the CDR3 DNA is all that survives: 45 bases in frame from base 1. CDR1 and CDR2 are drawn from the germline V gene: MGHRA, YSYEKL. Relative to germline, V is 1 base shorter and J is 3 bases shorter, with 10 bases between their ends. Results the study describes overall, beyond this receptor: High GvH to HvG T cell clonal ratios were observed in the allografts of patients with donor T cell macrochimerism. Early after transplant, declines in HvG clones were associated with peak levels of circulating GvH clones. GvH clones were found in recipient bone marrow, and some of the GvH clones appeared earlier in ileal mucosa or blood, which is consistent with an intestinal mucosal origin. The conclusions were limited by the relatively low number and heterogeneity of the intestinal transplant patients.

The receptor library was made with the immunoSEQ multiplex PCR assay. For most patients, genomic DNA was subjected to high-throughput TCR-beta CDR3 sequencing by Adaptive Biotechnologies. From the authors' description of their analysis: TCR sequencing data for 15 to 20 patients were retrieved from Adaptive's ImmunoSEQ software; a few other patients were processed with MiXCR and VDJtools. CDR3 nucleotide sequences shared by donor and recipient were removed because the origin of these sequences could not be assigned. To be classed as alloreactive, a clone needed at least 2-fold expansion over unstimulated cells and a minimum CFSE-low frequency of 0.002% (template counts) or 0.001% (read counts). A clone was considered mappable if detected in the sequenced pre-transplant spleen, lymph node, or MLR CFSE-low populations of the donor or recipient. The cumulative frequency of alloreactive clones was calculated as a percentage of all sequences, weighted by copy number. What TCRdb holds here is the immuneACCESS table cut down to in-frame rearrangements. Part of the clones is not present; checked against another copy, under half of the missing clones reflect an unresolved V gene, and the others are unexplained. That table furnishes V, J and clone size, whereas the DNA furnished D and trimming. Here the sample has roughly 45,000 clones; about 95% occur a single time. The leading ten clones occupy 1.6% of the sample.

On this clone itself: Its antigen remains unidentified. No quality values exist for individual bases; no much larger clone is one base distant.

In the first month after transplant, blood samples were collected up to 4 times, and after that at least monthly when available. The starting material was PBMCs, obtained approximately 360 days after intestinal transplant. This TCR derives from a human patient who received an intestinal transplant, so some T cells may come from the graft donor. The rearrangement joined TRBV4-1 to TRBJ1-5; the D gene cannot be resolved reliably. The base sequence is TGCGCCAGCAGCCAAGCCGGGAGGTACAATCAGCCCCAGCATTTT. This translates into CASSQAGRYNQPQHF.